This TCR beta chain was captured by sequencing in a study of OX40 agonist ivuxolimab in advanced cancers. The wider study: Ivuxolimab, an antibody that agonizes OX40 (CD134), was administered to the patients. Ivuxolimab, which patients received intravenously every 2 weeks, was dosed at 0.01 to 10 mg/kg. The study's findings and limits: At 0.1 to 3.0 mg/kg and by week 6, CD4+ and CD8+ T cells in the blood had expanded clonally.

Assay used: immunoSEQ multiplex PCR; TCRdb lists only in-frame clones, some missing. The sample carries some 43,000 clones, approximately 86% recorded once. Comment on this clone: Its antigen remains unidentified.

V trimming: 4 bases; J trimming: 3 bases; junction bases outside the gene matches: 4. CDR3 length equals 15 residues. Germline V gene data show CDR1 as SNHLY and CDR2 as FYNNEI. This material consisted of CD4+ or CD8+ T cells sorted from blood, taken in a trial of the OX40 agonist ivuxolimab. This sequence was found in an adult with an advanced solid tumor such as melanoma, head and neck, liver or kidney cancer. The V call is TRBV2, the J call TRBJ2-5; 11 bases match TRBD1. The CDR3 DNA reads TGTGCCAGCAGTGGGACAGGGGGCGGCGAAGAGACCCAGTACTTC. Encoded protein: CASSGTGGGEETQYF.